The 17 T cell receptor beta chains below come from one sample, sequenced in a study of cytomegalovirus exposure and HLA in healthy donors. Amplification used 60 Vbeta primers and 13 Jbeta primers. Data came from immunoSEQ multiplex PCR; TCRdb stores just in-frame clones and leaves some out. This sample yields around 120,000 clones, of which approximately 80% are seen a single time; about 0.7% belongs to the top ten. The sample consisted of PBMCs. The receptors stem from a man between 18 and 35 years old in good health and CMV-seronegative.

The gene calls are TRBV7-9 and TRBJ2-7; TRBD1 aligns across 7 bases. The junction had 11 bases not matched to a gene; V was cut back by 5 bases and J by 4 bases. This CDR3 is built from 15 residues. Germline CDR1 SEHNR, CDR2 FQNEAQ (reference sequence). Written as DNA, the CDR3 is TGTGCCAGCAGCCCGTTTGGGACAGCGACGTACGAGCAGTACTTC. This codes for CASSPFGTATYEQYF.

The V gene is TRBV4-1, the J gene TRBJ2-2; D perhaps matches TRBD2 (7 bases). CDR1 and CDR2 (germline): MGHRA, YSYEKL. The CDR3 covers 17 residues. Trimming removed 3 bases from V and 7 bases from J, with 21 bases in between. The chain's CDR3 is CASSQSGGGANGGELFF. As DNA, the CDR3 is TGCGCCAGCAGCCAGTCAGGAGGGGGGGCCAACGGCGGGGAGCTGTTTTTT.

This chain links TRBV30 with TRBJ2-7, with a tentative D call TRBD1 (6 bases). The germline gives CDR1 GTSNPN, CDR2 SVGIG (reference sequence). V lost 3 bases, J lost 4 bases, and 13 bases lay in between. The CDR3 loop spans 13 amino acids. This CDR3 reads CAWRGADAYEQYF. For the CDR3, the DNA is TGTGCCTGGAGGGGGGCAGACGCTTACGAGCAGTACTTC.

V gene TRBV19 combines with J gene TRBJ1-6; no firm D call. The germline V gene has CDR1 LNHDA and CDR2 SQIVND (reference sequence). This CDR3 has 15 residues. V was cut by 3 bases and J by 10 bases, with 16 bases left in between. The CDR3 region has the DNA TGTGCCAGTAGTATCTCGGTCCTGGAGGACTCACCCCTCCACTTT. Translating gives CASSISVLEDSPLHF.

V is TRBV29-1 and J is TRBJ2-7; 7 bases are shared with TRBD1. The CDR3 spans 12 residues. V gave up 6 bases and J gave up 5 bases; unmatched junction bases: 7. Per the germline V gene, CDR1 is SQVTM and CDR2 is ANQGSEA. The CDR3 DNA is TGCAGCGTGCAGGGGGAGTGGAACGAGCAGTACTTC. Amino acid sequence: CSVQGEWNEQYF.

This chain connects TRBV4-3 to TRBJ1-6; 7 bases fit TRBD1. CDR1 LGHNA and CDR2 YSLEER come from the germline V gene. Trimming took 4 bases from V and 8 from J; bases not matched to a gene: 5. CDR3 length: 14 amino acids. The CDR3 DNA sequence: TGCGCCAGCAGCCTAGGGACAGTTGATTCACCCCTCCACTTT. It encodes CASSLGTVDSPLHF.

The chain employs TRBV5-1 and TRBJ1-2, with D possibly being TRBD1 (6 bases). V lost 0 bases to trimming and J lost 2 bases, with 17 bases between them. The length of the CDR3 is 17 residues. Germline lookup yields CDR1 SGHRS and CDR2 YFSETQ. Written as DNA, the CDR3 is TGCGCCAGCAGCTTGGCCAGGACAGAGGCCTTAAACTATGGCTACACCTTC. Translating gives CASSLARTEALNYGYTF.

This chain links TRBV29-1 with TRBJ1-1; tentative D call: TRBD1 (6 bases). CDR1 SQVTM and CDR2 ANQGSEA come from the germline V gene. Trimming took off 7 bases at V and 10 bases at J, with 16 bases between the two ends. This CDR3 has 11 residues. The CDR3 sequence is CSALYRDGAFF. CDR3 nucleotide sequence: TGCAGCGCCCTCTACAGGGACGGAGCTTTCTTT. Using reference TRBV29-1 and TRBJ1-1 for the parts outside the CDR3, the full variable domain is SAVISQKPSRDICQRGTSLTIQCQVDSQVTMMFWYRQQPGQSLTLIATANQGSEATYESGFVIDKFPISRPNLTFSTLTVSNMSPEDSSIYLCSALYRDGAFFGQGTRLTVV.

The chain carries TRBV9 and TRBJ2-5, with no clear D. The germline V gene encodes CDR1 SGDLS and CDR2 YYNGEE. V lost 0 bases, J lost 5 bases, and 17 bases lay in between. The CDR3 is 16 amino acids. This CDR3 reads CASSVGHFGSTETQYF. Written as DNA, the CDR3 is TGTGCCAGCAGCGTAGGCCACTTCGGGTCCACGGAGACCCAGTACTTC.

This clone was observed a few times. J is TRBJ1-2 and V is TRBV25-1, with a possible D match to TRBD1 (6 bases). The CDR3 sequence is 15 residues long. Germline V gives CDR1 MGHDK, CDR2 SYGVNS. Trimming stripped 5 bases from V and 4 bases from J, with 17 bases between. The CDR3 DNA is TGTGCCAGCAGTCCCTCTTGGACAGCCGGCTATGGCTACACCTTC. Its translation is CASSPSWTAGYGYTF.

The chain is built from TRBV2 and TRBJ1-2, with TRBD1 matching over 8 bases. Germline V gene lookup returns CDR1 SNHLY and CDR2 FYNNEI. The CDR3 extends over 13 amino acids. The V gene end was trimmed by 4 bases and the J gene end by 6 bases; junction bases not matched to a gene: 4. CDR3 bases: TGTGCCAGCAGTGTTTCGGACAGGGATGGCTACACCTTC. Its translation: CASSVSDRDGYTF.

This chain joins TRBV7-2 and TRBJ2-1; TRBD2 might be the D (5 bases). The CDR3 covers 13 residues. Germline CDR1 SGHTA, CDR2 FQGNSA. The ends were cut back, 1 base at V and 15 bases at J, with 16 bases in the middle. CDR3 in DNA: TGTGCCAGCAGCTTAGGACCTGCCGGGAACGGGTTCTTC. Translating gives CASSLGPAGNGFF.

V usage is TRBV19 and J usage is TRBJ1-1, with D possibly TRBD1 on 5 matching bases. Deletions cut 8 bases from V and 7 bases from J, with 17 bases between. The CDR3 covers 13 residues. The germline V gene has CDR1 LNHDA and CDR2 SQIVND (reference sequence). CDR3: CASAPGGGDEAFF. CDR3 bases: TGTGCCAGTGCACCGGGTGGAGGGGATGAAGCTTTCTTT. Variable domain in full (rest from reference TRBV19 and TRBJ1-1): DGGITQSPKYLFRKEGQNVTLSCEQNLNHDAMYWYRQDPGQGLRLIYYSQIVNDFQKGDIAEGYSVSREKKESFPLTVTSAQKNPTAFYLCASAPGGGDEAFFGQGTRLTVV.

The rearrangement uses TRBV7-6 and TRBJ2-3, with TRBD2 matching 13 bases. Losses at the gene ends were 4 bases for V and 1 base for J; bases not matched to a gene: 8. This CDR3 is 18 amino acids long. Germline values: CDR1 SGHVS, CDR2 FNYEAQ. The CDR3 coding sequence is TGTGCCAGCAGCTCCGGGACTAGCGGGGTTTCTCGCACAGATACGCAGTATTTT. It specifies CASSSGTSGVSRTDTQYF.

This chain links TRBV7-9 with TRBJ1-2; maybe TRBD1 (5 bases). Trimming left V 5 bases short and J 7 bases short, with 17 bases between. CDR1 and CDR2 from the germline V gene are SEHNR and FQNEAQ (reference sequence). The CDR3 is 14 amino acids. The CDR3 here is CASSLPRPRGGYTF. CDR3 coding DNA: TGTGCCAGCAGCCTACCCAGGCCAAGGGGTGGCTACACCTTC.

This clone has more than one count but fewer than ten. The rearrangement links TRBV6-4 to TRBJ2-3, with TRBD2 as a possible D gene (5 bases). The CDR3 is made up of 14 amino acids. Trimming removed 2 bases at V and 4 bases at J, with 10 bases between. The germline V gene has CDR1 MRHNA and CDR2 SNTAGT. The CDR3 here is CASSDQLGADTQYF. In DNA form, the CDR3 reads TGTGCCAGCAGTGACCAACTAGGAGCAGATACGCAGTATTTT.

The CDR3 protein is CASSLVWQGTYNEQFF. CDR3 DNA: TGCGCCAGCAGCTTGGTCTGGCAGGGGACCTACAATGAGCAGTTCTTC. V gene TRBV5-1 combines with J gene TRBJ2-1; possible D gene TRBD1, 6 bases. Between the trimmed V and J ends, which lost 0 bases and 2 bases, there was a span of 12 bases. There are 16 residues in the CDR3. Germline V CDR1 and CDR2: SGHRS, YFSETQ.